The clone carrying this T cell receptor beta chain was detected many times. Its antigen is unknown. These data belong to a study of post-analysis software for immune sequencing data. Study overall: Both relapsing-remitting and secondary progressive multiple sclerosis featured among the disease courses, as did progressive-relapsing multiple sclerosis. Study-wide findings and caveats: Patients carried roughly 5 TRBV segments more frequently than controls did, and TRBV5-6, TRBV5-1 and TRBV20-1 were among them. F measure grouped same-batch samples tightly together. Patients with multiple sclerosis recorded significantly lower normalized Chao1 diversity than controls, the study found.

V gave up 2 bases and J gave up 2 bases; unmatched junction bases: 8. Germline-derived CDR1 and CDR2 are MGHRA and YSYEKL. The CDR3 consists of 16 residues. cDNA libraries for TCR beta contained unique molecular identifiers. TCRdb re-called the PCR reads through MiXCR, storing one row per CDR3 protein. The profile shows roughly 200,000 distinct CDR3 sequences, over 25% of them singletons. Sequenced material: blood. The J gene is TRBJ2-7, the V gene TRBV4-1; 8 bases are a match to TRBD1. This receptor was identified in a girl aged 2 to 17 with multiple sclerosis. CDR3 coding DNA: TGCGCCAGCAGCCAAAATACAGGGGGACCACCCTACGAGCAGTACTTC. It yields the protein CASSQNTGGPPYEQYF.